This T cell receptor beta chain was observed in a study of blood T cells in healthy people across ages. This clonotype was recorded a few times. Next came a second PCR, run for about 6 to 12 cycles, which used a sample-barcoded 5' primer along with a J-beta primer mix. TCRdb reprocessed the 5' RACE reads with MiXCR, giving one entry per CDR3 protein. Of about 1.8 million distinct CDR3 sequences listed, 40% to 55% are singletons. Per germline, CDR1 SNHLY and CDR2 FYNNEI. Deletions cut 11 bases from V and 0 bases from J, with 24 bases between. CDR3 size: 17 residues. The sequence derives from a woman in her thirties or forties in good health. The sequenced sample was blood. This chain joins TRBV2 and TRBJ2-3, with D unclear. CDR3 residues: CACTVDRLLVSTDTQYF. The DNA of the CDR3 is TGTGCCTGCACCGTCGACCGGCTGTTGGTTAGCACAGATACGCAGTATTTT.